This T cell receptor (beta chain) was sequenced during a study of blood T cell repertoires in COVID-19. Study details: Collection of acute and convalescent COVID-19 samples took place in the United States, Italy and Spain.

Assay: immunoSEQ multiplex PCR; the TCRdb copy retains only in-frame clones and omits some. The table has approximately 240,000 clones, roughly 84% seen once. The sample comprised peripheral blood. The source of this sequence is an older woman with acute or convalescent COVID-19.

CDR3 protein: CASSLATGAYGYTF. For the CDR3, the DNA is TGTGCCAGCAGCTTGGCAACAGGCGCCTATGGCTACACCTTC. The rearrangement links TRBV5-6 to TRBJ1-2, with a tentative D call TRBD1 (5 bases). V lost 0 bases and J lost 4, with 10 bases in between. Germline CDR1 SGHDT, CDR2 YYEEEE. CDR3 length: 14 residues. Drawing the rest from reference TRBV5-6 and TRBJ1-2, the complete variable domain is DAGVTQSPTHLIKTRGQQVTLRCSPKSGHDTVSWYQQALGQGPQFIFQYYEEEERQRGNFPDRFSGHQFPNYSSELNVNALLLGDSALYLCASSLATGAYGYTFGSGTRLTVV.